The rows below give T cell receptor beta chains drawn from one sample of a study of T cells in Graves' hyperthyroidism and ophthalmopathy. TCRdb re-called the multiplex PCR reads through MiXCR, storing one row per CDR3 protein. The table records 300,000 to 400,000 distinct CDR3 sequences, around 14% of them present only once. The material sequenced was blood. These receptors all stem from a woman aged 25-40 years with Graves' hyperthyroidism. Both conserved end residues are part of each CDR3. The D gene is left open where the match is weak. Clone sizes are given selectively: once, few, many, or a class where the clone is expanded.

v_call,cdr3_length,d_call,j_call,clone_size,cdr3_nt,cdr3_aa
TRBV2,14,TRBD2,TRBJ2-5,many,TGTGCCAGCAGTGACCCGACTAGCGGGAATAGGTGGTACTTC,CASSDPTSGNRWYF
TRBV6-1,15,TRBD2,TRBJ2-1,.,TGTGCCAGCAGTCACCAACCGGGACTAGTAACTGAGCAGTTCTTC,CASSHQPGLVTEQFF
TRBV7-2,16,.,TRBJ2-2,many,TGTGCCAGCAGCTTAGCGGGCTTGGGGTACACCGGGGAGCTGTTTTTT,CASSLAGLGYTGELFF
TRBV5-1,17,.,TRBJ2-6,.,TGCGCCAGCAGCTCCCCTGTGGGTCCGGCTGGGGCCAACGTCCTGACTTTC,CASSSPVGPAGANVLTF
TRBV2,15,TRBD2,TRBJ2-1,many,TGTGCCAGCAGGGAACTAGCGGGAGAATACAATGAGCAGTTCTTC,CASRELAGEYNEQFF
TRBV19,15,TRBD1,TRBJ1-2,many,TGTGCCAGTAACGTACAGGGGGCTGTCTGGGGTGGCTACACCTTC,CASNVQGAVWGGYTF
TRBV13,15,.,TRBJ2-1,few,TGTGCCAGCAGCTATCGGGAGTCGCTCTACAATGAGCAGTTCTTC,CASSYRESLYNEQFF
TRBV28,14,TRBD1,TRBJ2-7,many,TGTGCCAGCAGTCCATCGGGACAGAGATACGAGCAGTACTTC,CASSPSGQRYEQYF
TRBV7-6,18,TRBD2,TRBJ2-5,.,TGTGCCAGCAGCTCCCGAGGGCCGACTAGCGGGAGAACGGAGACCCAGTACTTC,CASSSRGPTSGRTETQYF
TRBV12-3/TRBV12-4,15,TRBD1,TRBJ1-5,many,TGTGCCAGCAGGTCTGGACAGGGGGCCTTGCAGCCCCAGCATTTT,CASRSGQGALQPQHF
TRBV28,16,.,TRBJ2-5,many,TGTGCCAGCAGTTTCTCCCTCAAACTGAGACAAGAGACCCAGTACTTC,CASSFSLKLRQETQYF
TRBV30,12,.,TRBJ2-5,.,TGTGCCTGGAGGGACCGTATAGAGACCCAGTACTTC,CAWRDRIETQYF
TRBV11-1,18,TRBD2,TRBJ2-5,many,TGTGCCAGCAGCTTAGGATGGACTAGCGGAAGATCACAAGAGACCCAGTACTTC,CASSLGWTSGRSQETQYF
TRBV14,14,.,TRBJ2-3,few,TGTGCCAGCAGCCCTCGGCTGGCCCCAGATACGCAGTATTTT,CASSPRLAPDTQYF
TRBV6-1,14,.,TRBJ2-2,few,TGTGCCAGCAGAAGACAGGCGAACACCGGGGAGCTGTTTTTT,CASRRQANTGELFF
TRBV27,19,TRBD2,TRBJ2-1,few,TGTGCCAGCAGTCCTCAGACTCCTCGGAGCGGGAGGGTGAAGAATGAGCAGTTCTTC,CASSPQTPRSGRVKNEQFF
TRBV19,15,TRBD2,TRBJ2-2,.,TGTGCCAGTAGTACCGCTAGCGGGAGGGCCGGGGAGCTGTTTTTT,CASSTASGRAGELFF
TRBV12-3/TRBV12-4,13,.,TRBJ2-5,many,TGTGCCAGCAGTTTCGGCAGACAGGAGACCCAGTACTTC,CASSFGRQETQYF
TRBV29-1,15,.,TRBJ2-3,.,TGCAGCGTCGAAGGAGGTAGCGGCTTCACAGATACGCAGTATTTT,CSVEGGSGFTDTQYF
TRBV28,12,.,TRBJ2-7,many,TGTGCCAGCACTGGGGGTCTCTACGAGCAGTACTTC,CASTGGLYEQYF
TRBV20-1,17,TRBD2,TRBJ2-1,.,TGCAGTGCTAGGGCTCTCCGGACTAGCCCTCATGCGGATGAGCAGTTCTTC,CSARALRTSPHADEQFF
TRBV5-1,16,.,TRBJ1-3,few,TGCGCCAGCAGCCTAATGACAGCGAACTCTGGAAACACCATATATTTT,CASSLMTANSGNTIYF